The entry that follows covers one T cell receptor (beta chain) sequence. The antigen is not known. This sample is part of a study of cytomegalovirus exposure and HLA in healthy donors. Study overall: The 95 to 150 validation repertoires used a platform that matched the one used for the 600 to 700 first-cohort repertoires, as a later analysis reported. Study observations and caveats: The listing of 150 to 200 TCR beta chains classed them as cytomegalovirus-associated. Later, an analysis found that TCR clusters from the first cohort tended to co-occur in the roughly 110 validation repertoires. Reportedly, cytomegalovirus status was diagnosed with high sensitivity and specificity.

Germline CDR1 and CDR2: SGDLS and YYNGEE. The CDR3 sequence is 13 residues long. Trimming removed 3 bases from V and 9 bases from J; junction bases left unmatched: 4. The method was immunoSEQ multiplex PCR; TCRdb's version includes in-frame clones alone and lacks a portion of them. The sample holds approximately 300,000 clones; roughly 87% are singletons and the top ten take 1% to 1.5%. Source material: PBMCs. This sequence joins TRBV9 and TRBJ2-1, with 9 bases identical to TRBD1. The TCR was taken from a woman aged 30 to 39 in good health and CMV-seropositive. The CDR3 DNA follows: TGTGCCAGCAGCGCCGGGACAGGGCTTGAGCAGTTCTTC. Translating gives CASSAGTGLEQFF.